There are many counts of the clone carrying this T cell receptor (beta chain). Its specificity is unknown. Amplification yielded TCR beta CDR3 regions, with RNA transcripts as the source. First-round RT-PCR with HTBI primers amplified the TCR CDR3 region. TCRdb analysed the multiplex PCR reads with MiXCR anew, one entry per CDR3 protein. This sample has about 700,000 distinct CDR3 sequences, with 11% to 15% found just once. These data are taken from a study of T cells in Graves' hyperthyroidism and ophthalmopathy. Study at large: It was at initial diagnosis, before any treatment, that peripheral blood was collected.

General study findings and limits: Most thyroid clonotypes expanded above 0.001 appeared in blood too. Ophthalmopathy stood apart from stable hyperthyroidism in a 13 V-J model.

The receptor was derived from a young woman with Graves' hyperthyroidism. Material for sequencing was blood.

CDR3: CASSLGTLPQHF. In DNA form, the CDR3 reads TGTGCCAGCAGTTTGGGGACCTTGCCCCAGCATTTT. The gene calls are TRBV12-3 or TRBV12-4 and TRBJ1-5; D possibly corresponds to TRBD1 (5 bases). The CDR3 extends over 12 amino acids. V was trimmed by 3 bases and J by 9 bases, leaving 9 bases between them.